This T cell receptor (beta chain) was sequenced in a study of metastatic and nonmetastatic thyroid tumors. From the PCR reads, TCRdb re-called clones with MiXCR. The sample has approximately 19,000 clones; approximately 35% are singletons. All patients reached thyroid surgery having received no treatment beforehand. V gave up 5 bases and J gave up 7 bases; unmatched junction bases: 4. Looked up from germline, CDR1 is DFQATT and CDR2 is SNEGSKA (reference sequence). This CDR3 has 12 amino acids. Material for sequencing was tumor tissue. The TCR sequence derives from a female donor with papillary thyroid cancer or a benign thyroid nodule (not recorded which). Some clones in this sample may be carry-over from other donors' samples. The rearrangement joins TRBV20-1 to TRBJ2-7; 11 bases fit TRBD1. CDR3 sequence reads: CSAARDRGEQYF. CDR3 coding DNA: TGCAGTGCTGCCCGGGACAGGGGGGAGCAGTACTTC.